These T cell receptor beta chains were read from a single sample in a study of CD8 T cells in ankylosing spondylitis. TCRdb recomputed calls from the 5' RACE reads with MiXCR, one row per CDR3 protein. The table includes around 130,000 distinct CDR3 sequences, approximately 13% detected once. The sample comprised blood, either unsorted or a sorted T cell fraction (not recorded which). The receptors derive from a female donor with ankylosing spondylitis or in good health (not recorded which). CDR3s include the opening cysteine and the closing phenylalanine or tryptophan. D genes are given only for firm matches. Clone size, where shown, is once, few, many, or a class for clones that have expanded.

TRBV29-1	-	TRBJ2-5	-	CSVDTYQETQYF	TGCAGCGTTGATACGTACCAAGAGACCCAGTACTTC
TRBV12-3/TRBV12-4	-	TRBJ2-1	many	CASSTRSGGNPEQFF	TGTGCCAGCAGTACCCGCTCCGGGGGAAATCCCGAGCAGTTCTTC
TRBV3-1	-	TRBJ2-1	few	CASSHYDSSYNEQFF	TGTGCCAGCAGCCACTACGACAGCTCCTACAATGAGCAGTTCTTC
TRBV12-3/TRBV12-4	-	TRBJ2-7	many	CASSDGYEQYF	TGTGCCAGCAGCGACGGTTACGAGCAGTACTTC
TRBV9	-	TRBJ2-7	-	CASSVGYTSLGEQYF	TGTGCCAGCAGCGTAGGTTATACTTCGCTAGGCGAGCAGTACTTC
TRBV6-5	-	TRBJ1-2	-	CASSYRGGYTF	TGTGCCAGCAGTTACCGAGGGGGCTACACCTTC
TRBV5-1	-	TRBJ2-7	many	CASSLGGRQGDDEQYF	TGCGCCAGCAGCTTGGGAGGGCGCCAAGGGGACGACGAGCAGTACTTC
TRBV5-1	-	TRBJ1-5	-	CASSLEGGSNNQPQHF	TGCGCCAGCAGCTTGGAAGGAGGTTCGAACAATCAGCCCCAGCATTTT
TRBV20-1	TRBD1	TRBJ2-1	many	CSANPRTGSLNEQFF	TGCAGTGCTAACCCCCGGACAGGGTCCTTAAATGAGCAGTTCTTC
TRBV11-2	TRBD1	TRBJ2-7	few	CASSLSTGNYEQYF	TGTGCCAGCAGCCTCTCGACAGGGAACTACGAGCAGTACTTC
TRBV2	-	TRBJ2-3	-	CASSSPTPGDTQYF	TGTGCCAGCTCCTCTCCGACCCCAGGAGATACGCAGTATTTT
TRBV20-1	TRBD2	TRBJ2-1	-	CSAGASLAGDRFLSYNEQFF	TGCAGTGCTGGGGCCTCACTAGCGGGGGACCGATTTCTCTCCTACAATGAGCAGTTCTTC
TRBV7-8	-	TRBJ2-7	once	CASSSKAQRAVYEQYF	TGTGCCAGCAGCTCCAAAGCGCAGAGAGCGGTTTACGAGCAGTACTTC
TRBV12-3/TRBV12-4	-	TRBJ1-6	many	CASSSTQLNHSPLHF	TGTGCCAGCAGTTCCACCCAGTTAAATCATTCACCCCTCCACTTT
TRBV20-1	-	TRBJ1-1	-	CSARDDLGGHGFPTTEAFF	TGCAGTGCTAGAGACGACCTCGGTGGACACGGGTTCCCGACCACTGAAGCTTTCTTT
TRBV30	-	TRBJ2-1	-	CAWSMNNYNEQFF	TGTGCCTGGAGTATGAATAACTACAATGAGCAGTTCTTC
TRBV5-1	-	TRBJ1-2	many	CASSLDSGVDGYTF	TGCGCCAGCAGCTTGGACTCAGGGGTGGACGGCTACACCTTC
TRBV7-3	TRBD2	TRBJ2-2	many	CASSPAGTTPGELFF	TGTGCCAGCAGCCCGGCCGGGACTACCCCCGGGGAGCTGTTTTTT
TRBV18	-	TRBJ2-7	-	CASSPGRNSYEQYF	TGTGCCAGCTCACCAGGCAGGAACTCCTACGAGCAGTACTTC
TRBV4-2	-	TRBJ2-1	-	CASSQEGLNEQFF	TGTGCCAGCAGCCAAGAAGGGCTGAATGAGCAGTTCTTC
TRBV6-5	-	TRBJ2-7	-	CASSYSISGARHEQYF	TGTGCCAGCAGTTACTCGATCTCCGGGGCAAGGCACGAGCAGTACTTC
TRBV11-2	TRBD2	TRBJ2-1	-	CASSLRLAGAISSYNEQFF	TGTGCCAGCAGCCTCCGACTGGCGGGAGCCATCAGCTCCTACAATGAGCAGTTCTTC
TRBV7-2	-	TRBJ1-3	few	CASSLGYSGNTIYF	TGTGCCAGCAGCTTAGGGTACTCTGGAAACACCATATATTTT
TRBV24-1	-	TRBJ2-1	many	CATSVVSGRTYNEQFF	TGTGCCACCAGTGTGGTCAGCGGACGGACTTACAATGAGCAGTTCTTC
TRBV29-1	TRBD1	TRBJ2-5	many	CSVVVRDRQETQYF	TGCAGCGTTGTCGTCCGGGACAGACAAGAGACCCAGTACTTC
TRBV12-3/TRBV12-4	-	TRBJ2-7	many	CASSSPYEQYF	TGTGCCAGCAGTTCCCCCTACGAGCAGTACTTC
TRBV29-1	-	TRBJ1-1	many	CSVTGQMNTEAFF	TGCAGCGTTACGGGACAAATGAACACTGAAGCTTTCTTT
TRBV7-2	-	TRBJ2-3	-	CASSLRDTPDTQYF	TGTGCCAGCAGCCTCCGGGACACGCCAGATACGCAGTATTTT
TRBV10-3	-	TRBJ2-1	many	CAISETGYNEQFF	TGTGCCATCAGTGAGACAGGATACAATGAGCAGTTCTTC
TRBV5-1	-	TRBJ1-4	many	CASSLEGGQYEKLFF	TGCGCCAGCAGCTTGGAGGGGGGCCAGTATGAAAAACTGTTTTTT
TRBV7-9	-	TRBJ2-2	few	CASSFEGPTGELFF	TGTGCCAGCAGCTTCGAAGGGCCCACCGGGGAGCTGTTTTTT
TRBV6-5	TRBD1	TRBJ2-7	many	CASSYSGGHEQYF	TGTGCCAGCAGTTACTCAGGGGGCCACGAGCAGTACTTC
TRBV12-3/TRBV12-4	-	TRBJ2-7	many	CASSHSGPAYEQYF	TGTGCCAGCAGCCACTCTGGACCAGCCTACGAGCAGTACTTC
TRBV5-4	-	TRBJ1-1	many	CASSLGPDGDTEAFF	TGTGCCAGCAGCTTAGGACCCGATGGGGACACTGAAGCTTTCTTT
TRBV24-1	-	TRBJ1-4	few	CATTPGPIRGKLFF	TGTGCCACCACCCCAGGACCCATTAGAGGAAAACTGTTTTTT
TRBV15	-	TRBJ1-5	-	CATQVSNQPQHF	TGTGCCACACAGGTCAGCAATCAGCCCCAGCATTTT
TRBV7-3	TRBD1	TRBJ2-1	-	CASSPLGQGQAGEQFF	TGTGCCAGCAGCCCACTCGGACAGGGGCAGGCCGGTGAGCAGTTCTTC
TRBV12-5	TRBD1	TRBJ2-1	many	CASGSGQGGYNEQFF	TGTGCTAGTGGTTCGGGACAGGGTGGTTACAATGAGCAGTTCTTC
TRBV5-1	-	TRBJ1-6	few	CASSEDSIGSPLHF	TGCGCCAGCAGCGAGGACAGCATCGGGTCACCCCTCCACTTT
TRBV15	TRBD1	TRBJ1-2	many	CATSRRHRGVEGYTF	TGTGCCACCAGCAGAAGGCACAGGGGAGTAGAGGGCTACACCTTC
TRBV20-1	-	TRBJ2-2	-	CSARWNTRELFF	TGCAGTGCTAGATGGAACACCCGGGAGCTGTTTTTT
TRBV5-1	-	TRBJ1-2	many	CASSLALTARGYTF	TGCGCCAGCAGCTTAGCTTTGACAGCTCGCGGCTACACCTTC
TRBV12-3/TRBV12-4	-	TRBJ2-4	few	CASSLRVLAKNIQYF	TGTGCCAGCAGTTTAAGGGTACTAGCCAAAAACATTCAGTACTTC
TRBV7-2	-	TRBJ2-3	many	CASSPGHQDTQYF	TGTGCCAGCAGCCCCGGGCACCAAGATACGCAGTATTTT
TRBV24-1	-	TRBJ2-7	-	CATSDSPPRHEQYF	TGTGCCACCAGTGATTCCCCCCCGCGACACGAGCAGTACTTC
TRBV5-1	-	TRBJ2-3	-	CASSGGTDTQYF	TGCGCCAGCAGCGGGGGCACAGATACGCAGTATTTT
TRBV6-1	TRBD1	TRBJ1-1	many	CASSGTANTEAFF	TGTGCCAGCAGCGGGACAGCGAACACTGAAGCTTTCTTT
TRBV5-1	TRBD1	TRBJ1-4	once	CASSRGTGDEKLFF	TGCGCCAGCAGCAGAGGGACAGGGGACGAAAAACTGTTTTTT
TRBV7-2	-	TRBJ1-5	-	CASSLSAGGNQPQHF	TGTGCCAGCAGCTTATCCGCGGGGGGCAATCAGCCCCAGCATTTT
TRBV20-1	-	TRBJ2-1	many	CSGTKESYNEQFF	TGCAGTGGGACTAAAGAGTCGTACAATGAGCAGTTCTTC
TRBV3-1	-	TRBJ2-1	many	CASSQGSVRFF	TGTGCCAGCAGCCAAGGTTCAGTTCGGTTCTTC
TRBV9	-	TRBJ1-6	few	CASSVAGVNSPLHF	TGTGCCAGCAGCGTAGCAGGGGTTAATTCACCCCTCCACTTT
TRBV7-2	-	TRBJ2-7	many	CASSLVVSREGEQYF	TGTGCCAGCAGCTTAGTAGTAAGTAGGGAAGGCGAGCAGTACTTC
TRBV4-1	-	TRBJ2-1	many	CASSEGRSYNEQFF	TGCGCCAGCAGCGAGGGTCGCTCCTACAATGAGCAGTTCTTC
TRBV10-3	-	TRBJ1-1	-	CAIAAPGIATEAFF	TGTGCCATCGCCGCGCCGGGCATTGCGACTGAAGCTTTCTTT
TRBV27	-	TRBJ2-4	many	CASKSQSYEGGKNIQYF	TGTGCCAGCAAAAGTCAATCGTATGAAGGTGGCAAAAACATTCAGTACTTC
TRBV7-2	-	TRBJ2-7	few	CASSWVEIAPSYEQYF	TGTGCCAGCAGCTGGGTAGAGATTGCCCCCTCCTACGAGCAGTACTTC